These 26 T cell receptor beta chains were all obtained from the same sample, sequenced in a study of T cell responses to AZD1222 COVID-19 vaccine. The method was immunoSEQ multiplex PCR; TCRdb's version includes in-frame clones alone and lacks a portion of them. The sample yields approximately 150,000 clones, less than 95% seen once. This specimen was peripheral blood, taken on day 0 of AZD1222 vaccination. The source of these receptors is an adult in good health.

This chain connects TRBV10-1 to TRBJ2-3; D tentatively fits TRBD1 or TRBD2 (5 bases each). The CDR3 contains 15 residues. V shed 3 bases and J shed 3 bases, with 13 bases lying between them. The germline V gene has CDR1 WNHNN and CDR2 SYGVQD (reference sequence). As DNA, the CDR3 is TGCGCCAGCAGTGAAGGATTGGGGGTAACAGATACGCAGTATTTT. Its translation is CASSEGLGVTDTQYF.

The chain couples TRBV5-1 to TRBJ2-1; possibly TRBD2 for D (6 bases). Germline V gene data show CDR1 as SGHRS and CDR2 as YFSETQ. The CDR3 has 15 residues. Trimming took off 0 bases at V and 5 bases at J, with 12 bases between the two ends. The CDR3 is CASSLGLVRNNEQFF. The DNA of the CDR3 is TGCGCCAGCAGCTTGGGACTAGTGAGAAACAATGAGCAGTTCTTC.

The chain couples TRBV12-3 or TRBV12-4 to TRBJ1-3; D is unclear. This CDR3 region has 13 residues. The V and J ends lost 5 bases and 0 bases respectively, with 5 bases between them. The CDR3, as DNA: TGTGCCAGCAGTAGGCACTCTGGAAACACCATATATTTT. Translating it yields CASSRHSGNTIYF.

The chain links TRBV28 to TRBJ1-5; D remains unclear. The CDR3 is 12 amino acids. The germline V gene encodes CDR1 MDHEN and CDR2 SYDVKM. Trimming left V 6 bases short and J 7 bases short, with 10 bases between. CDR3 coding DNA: TGTGCCAGCAGGACCTCGGGACAGCCCCAGCATTTT. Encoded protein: CASRTSGQPQHF.

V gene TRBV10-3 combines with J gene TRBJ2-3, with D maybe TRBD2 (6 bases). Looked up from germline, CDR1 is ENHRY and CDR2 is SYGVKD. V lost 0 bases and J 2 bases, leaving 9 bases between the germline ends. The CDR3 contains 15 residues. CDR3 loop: CAISESGLSTDTQYF. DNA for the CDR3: TGTGCCATCAGTGAGTCGGGACTCTCCACAGATACGCAGTATTTT.

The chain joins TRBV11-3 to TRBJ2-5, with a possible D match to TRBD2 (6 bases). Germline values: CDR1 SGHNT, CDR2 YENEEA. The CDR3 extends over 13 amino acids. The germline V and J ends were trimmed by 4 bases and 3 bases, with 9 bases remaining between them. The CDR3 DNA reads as TGTGCCAGCAGCTATGGCGGGAAAGAGACCCAGTACTTC. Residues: CASSYGGKETQYF.

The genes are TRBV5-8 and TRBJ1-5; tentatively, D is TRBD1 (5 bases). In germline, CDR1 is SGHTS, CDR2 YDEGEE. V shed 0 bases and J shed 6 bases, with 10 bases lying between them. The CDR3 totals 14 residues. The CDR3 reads CASSLGGVGQPQHF. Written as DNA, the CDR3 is TGTGCCAGCAGCTTGGGAGGGGTTGGTCAGCCCCAGCATTTT. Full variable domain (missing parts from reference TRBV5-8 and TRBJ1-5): EAGVTQSPTHLIKTRGQQATLRCSPISGHTSVYWYQQALGLGLQFLLWYDEGEERNRGNFPPRFSGRQFPNYSSELNVNALELEDSALYLCASSLGGVGQPQHFGDGTRLSIL.

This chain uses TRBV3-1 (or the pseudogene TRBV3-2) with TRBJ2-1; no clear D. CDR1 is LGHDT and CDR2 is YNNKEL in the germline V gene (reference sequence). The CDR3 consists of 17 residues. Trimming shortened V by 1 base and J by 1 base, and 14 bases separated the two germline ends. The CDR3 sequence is CASSQGGIVLSYNEQFF. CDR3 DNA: TGTGCCAGCAGCCAAGGAGGAATAGTCCTATCCTACAATGAGCAGTTCTTC.

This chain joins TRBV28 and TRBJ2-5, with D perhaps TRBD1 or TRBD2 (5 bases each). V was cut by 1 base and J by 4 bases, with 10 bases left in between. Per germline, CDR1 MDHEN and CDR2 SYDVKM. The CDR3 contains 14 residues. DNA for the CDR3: TGTGCCAGCAGTTTATCGGGGACCCGAGAGACCCAGTACTTC. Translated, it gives CASSLSGTRETQYF.

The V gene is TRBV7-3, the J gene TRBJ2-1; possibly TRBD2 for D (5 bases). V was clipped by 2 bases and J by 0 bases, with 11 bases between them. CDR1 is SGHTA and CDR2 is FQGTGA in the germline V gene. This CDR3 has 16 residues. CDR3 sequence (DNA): TGTGCCAGCAGCTTAGACGTGGGGAGCTCCTACAATGAGCAGTTCTTC. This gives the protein CASSLDVGSSYNEQFF.

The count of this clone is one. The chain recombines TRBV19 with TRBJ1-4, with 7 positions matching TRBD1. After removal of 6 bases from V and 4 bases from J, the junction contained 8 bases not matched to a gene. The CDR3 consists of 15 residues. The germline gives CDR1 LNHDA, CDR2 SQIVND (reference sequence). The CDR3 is CASSRRDSLNEKLFF. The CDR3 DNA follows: TGTGCCAGTAGCAGACGGGACAGCCTTAATGAAAAACTGTTTTTT.

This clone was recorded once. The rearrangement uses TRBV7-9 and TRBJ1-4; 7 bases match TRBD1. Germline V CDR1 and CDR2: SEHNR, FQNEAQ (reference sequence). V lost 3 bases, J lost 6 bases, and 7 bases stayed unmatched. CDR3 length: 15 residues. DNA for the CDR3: TGTGCCAGCAGCTTTCACAGGGGATTCGATGAAAAACTGTTTTTT. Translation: CASSFHRGFDEKLFF.

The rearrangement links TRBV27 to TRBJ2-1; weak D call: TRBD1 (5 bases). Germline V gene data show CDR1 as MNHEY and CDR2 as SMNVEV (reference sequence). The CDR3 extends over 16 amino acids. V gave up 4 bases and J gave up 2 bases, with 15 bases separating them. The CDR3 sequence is CASSSLRAWPYNEQFF. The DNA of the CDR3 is TGTGCCAGCAGTTCCCTCAGGGCATGGCCCTACAATGAGCAGTTCTTC.

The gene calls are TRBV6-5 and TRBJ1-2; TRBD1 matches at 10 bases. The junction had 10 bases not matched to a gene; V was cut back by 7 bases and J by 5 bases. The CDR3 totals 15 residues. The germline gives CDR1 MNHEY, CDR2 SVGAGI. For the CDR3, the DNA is TGTGCCAGCACCCTCCAGACAGGGGGCGGGTATGGCTACACCTTC. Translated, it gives CASTLQTGGGYGYTF.

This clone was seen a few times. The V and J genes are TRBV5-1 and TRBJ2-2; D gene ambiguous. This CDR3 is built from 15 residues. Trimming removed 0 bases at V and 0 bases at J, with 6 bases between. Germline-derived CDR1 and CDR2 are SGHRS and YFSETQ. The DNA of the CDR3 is TGCGCCAGCAGCTTGGATCCCTCGAACACCGGGGAGCTGTTTTTT. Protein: CASSLDPSNTGELFF.

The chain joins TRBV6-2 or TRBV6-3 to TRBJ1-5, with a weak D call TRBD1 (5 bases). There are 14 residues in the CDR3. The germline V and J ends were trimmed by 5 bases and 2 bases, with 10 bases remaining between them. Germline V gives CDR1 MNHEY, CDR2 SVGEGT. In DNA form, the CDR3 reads TGTGCCAGCAGTCCCCAGGGCGGCAATCAGCCCCAGCATTTT. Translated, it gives CASSPQGGNQPQHF.

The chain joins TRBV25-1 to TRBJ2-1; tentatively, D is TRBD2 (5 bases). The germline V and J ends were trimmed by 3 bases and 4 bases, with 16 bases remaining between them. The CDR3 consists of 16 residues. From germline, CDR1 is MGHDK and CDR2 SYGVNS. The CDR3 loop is CASSDWVSVQYNEQFF. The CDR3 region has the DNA TGTGCCAGCAGTGATTGGGTTAGCGTGCAATACAATGAGCAGTTCTTC.

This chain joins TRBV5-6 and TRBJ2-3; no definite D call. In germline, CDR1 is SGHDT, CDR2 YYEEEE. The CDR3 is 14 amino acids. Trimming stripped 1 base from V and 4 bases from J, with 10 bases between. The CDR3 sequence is CASSLSGVPDTQYF. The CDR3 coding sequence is TGTGCCAGCAGCTTGTCTGGGGTCCCAGATACGCAGTATTTT. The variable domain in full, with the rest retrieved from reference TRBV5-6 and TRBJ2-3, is DAGVTQSPTHLIKTRGQQVTLRCSPKSGHDTVSWYQQALGQGPQFIFQYYEEEERQRGNFPDRFSGHQFPNYSSELNVNALLLGDSALYLCASSLSGVPDTQYFGPGTRLTVL.

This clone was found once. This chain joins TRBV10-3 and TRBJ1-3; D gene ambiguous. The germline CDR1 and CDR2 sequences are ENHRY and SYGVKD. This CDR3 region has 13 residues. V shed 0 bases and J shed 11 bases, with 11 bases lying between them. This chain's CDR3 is CAISESPTQSIYF. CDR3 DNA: TGTGCCATCAGTGAGTCGCCAACTCAATCCATATATTTT.

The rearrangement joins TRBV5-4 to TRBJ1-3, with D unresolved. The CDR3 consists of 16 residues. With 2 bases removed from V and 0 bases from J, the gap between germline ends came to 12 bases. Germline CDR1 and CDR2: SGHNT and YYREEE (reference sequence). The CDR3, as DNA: TGTGCCAGCAGCTTTTCGGGATTGGCCTCTGGAAACACCATATATTTT. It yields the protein CASSFSGLASGNTIYF.

CDR3 DNA sequence: TGTGCCAGCAGTGAAGGGGGACCTTACACTGAAGCTTTCTTT. Translated: CASSEGGPYTEAFF. The rearrangement joins TRBV6-1 to TRBJ1-1, with a possible D match to TRBD1 (5 bases). Per the germline V gene, CDR1 is MNHNS and CDR2 is SASEGT. The CDR3 length is 14 residues. Between the trimmed V and J ends, which lost 1 base and 3 bases, there was a span of 9 bases.

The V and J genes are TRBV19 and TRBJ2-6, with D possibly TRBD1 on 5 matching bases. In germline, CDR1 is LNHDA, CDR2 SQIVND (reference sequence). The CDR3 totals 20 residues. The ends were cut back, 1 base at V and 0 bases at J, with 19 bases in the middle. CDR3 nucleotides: TGTGCCAGTAGTATAGGGGTCCTCAGGGTCTGGGGCTCTGGGGCCAACGTCCTGACTTTC. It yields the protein CASSIGVLRVWGSGANVLTF.

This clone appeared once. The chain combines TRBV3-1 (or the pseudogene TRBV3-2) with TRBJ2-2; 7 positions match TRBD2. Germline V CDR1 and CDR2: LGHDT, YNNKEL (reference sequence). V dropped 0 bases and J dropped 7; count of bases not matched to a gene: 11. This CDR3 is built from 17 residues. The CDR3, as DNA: TGTGCCAGCAGCCAAGATAAGTCTAGCGGCTCGGTCGGGGAGCTGTTTTTT. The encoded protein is CASSQDKSSGSVGELFF.

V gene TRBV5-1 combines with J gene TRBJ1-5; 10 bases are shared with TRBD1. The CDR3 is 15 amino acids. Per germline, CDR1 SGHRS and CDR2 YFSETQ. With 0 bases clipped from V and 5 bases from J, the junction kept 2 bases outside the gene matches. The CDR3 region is CASSLGQGAHQPQHF. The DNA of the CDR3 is TGCGCCAGCAGCTTGGGACAGGGGGCGCATCAGCCCCAGCATTTT.

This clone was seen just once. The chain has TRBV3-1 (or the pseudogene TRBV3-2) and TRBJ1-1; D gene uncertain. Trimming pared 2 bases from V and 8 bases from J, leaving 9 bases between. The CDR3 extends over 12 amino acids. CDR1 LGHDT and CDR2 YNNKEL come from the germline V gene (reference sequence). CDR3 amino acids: CASSQTTMEAFF. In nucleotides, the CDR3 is TGTGCCAGCAGCCAAACGACGATGGAAGCTTTCTTT.

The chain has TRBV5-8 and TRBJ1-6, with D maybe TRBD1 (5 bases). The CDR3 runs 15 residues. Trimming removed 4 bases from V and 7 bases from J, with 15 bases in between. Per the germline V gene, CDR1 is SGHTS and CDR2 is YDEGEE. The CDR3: CASSRSRQINSPLHF. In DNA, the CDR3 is TGTGCCAGCAGCCGTTCTCGACAGATAAATTCACCCCTCCACTTT.